The clone carrying this T cell receptor (beta chain) was found a few times. Its target is unknown. The CDR3 has 13 amino acids. The germline gives CDR1 SQVTM, CDR2 ANQGSEA. Trimming pared 7 bases from V and 6 bases from J, leaving 18 bases between. TCRdb reprocessed the 5' RACE reads with MiXCR, giving one entry per CDR3 protein. The sample records some 10,000 distinct CDR3 sequences, roughly 22% being singletons. This specimen comes from a study of spatial heterogeneity in lung cancer. Study overall: More than 70 TRACERx patients with early, untreated non-small cell lung cancer donated samples. PBMC collected at follow-up were sequenced when available, a median of approximately two years after resection.

Whole-study findings and limits: Ubiquitous expanded tumor TCRs surfaced in blood more at resection than they did at follow-up.

The sample's time point: blood at routine non-recurrence follow-up after resection. Sequencing was performed on whole RNA extracted from tumor and nontumor lung tissue, or from frozen PBMC, and the material was left unsorted. Material: PBMCs, obtained at follow-up. V usage is TRBV29-1 and J usage is TRBJ1-1, with D perhaps matching TRBD1 (5 bases). This clonotype originated in a male donor with early-stage non-small cell lung cancer. DNA of the CDR3: TGCAGCGCGAAAGAGACAGTTCATCCTGAAGCTTTCTTT. It is translated as CSAKETVHPEAFF.